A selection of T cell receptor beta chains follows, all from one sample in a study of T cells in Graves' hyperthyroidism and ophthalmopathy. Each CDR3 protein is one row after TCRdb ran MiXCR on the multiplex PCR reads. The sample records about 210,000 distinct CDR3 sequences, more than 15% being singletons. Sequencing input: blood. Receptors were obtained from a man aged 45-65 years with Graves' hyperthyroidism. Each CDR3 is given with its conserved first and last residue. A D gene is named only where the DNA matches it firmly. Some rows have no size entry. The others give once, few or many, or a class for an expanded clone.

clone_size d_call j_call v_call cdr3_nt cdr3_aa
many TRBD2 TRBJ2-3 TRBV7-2 TGTGCCAGCAGCGCTGTAGCGGGAGGTCTCAGAGATACGCAGTATTTT CASSAVAGGLRDTQYF
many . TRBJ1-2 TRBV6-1 TGTGCCAGCAGTGAAGGGACAGTATATGGCTACACCTTC CASSEGTVYGYTF
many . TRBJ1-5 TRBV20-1 TGCAGTGCTAGAGATGGAAACAGTTATAGCAATCAGCCCCAGCATTTT CSARDGNSYSNQPQHF
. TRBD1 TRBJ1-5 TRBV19 TGTGCCAGTAGTCCCCCTGGGACAGGGGGCTATCTAAGCAATCAGCCCCAGCATTTT CASSPPGTGGYLSNQPQHF
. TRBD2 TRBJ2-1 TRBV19 TGTGCCAGTAGTATAGGGACTAGCGGGGCCTACAATGTGCAGTTCTTC CASSIGTSGAYNVQFF
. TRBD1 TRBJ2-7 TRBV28 TGTGCCAGCAGTTTATGGGGGGCGGACAGGGCCCCCGAGCAGTACTTC CASSLWGADRAPEQYF
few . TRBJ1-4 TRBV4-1 TGCGCCAGCAGCCAAGGGGAGGGACCCCAAGAAAAACTGTTTTTT CASSQGEGPQEKLFF
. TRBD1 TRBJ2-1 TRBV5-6 TGTGCCAGCAGCGGAAACAGGGGCGTCTCCTACAATGAGCAGTTCTTC CASSGNRGVSYNEQFF
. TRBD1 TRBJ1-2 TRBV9 TGTGCCAGCAGCGTAGCTCTACAGGGGGGCTATGGCTACACCTTC CASSVALQGGYGYTF
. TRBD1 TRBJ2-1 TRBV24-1 TGTGCCACCAGTTCCCCCCTACGACAGGGGATCAATGAGCAGTTCTTC CATSSPLRQGINEQFF
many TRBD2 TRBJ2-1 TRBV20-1 TGCAGTGCTAGAGGATGGGGAGGGCCGGGGAATGAGCAGTTCTTC CSARGWGGPGNEQFF
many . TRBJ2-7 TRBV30 TGTGCCTGGAGTGTACAGCGACTGTCCGAGCAGTACTTC CAWSVQRLSEQYF
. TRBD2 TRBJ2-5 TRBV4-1 TGCGCCAGCAGCCGACTAGCGGAAGTGGAGACCCAGTACTTC CASSRLAEVETQYF
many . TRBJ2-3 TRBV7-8 TGTGCCAGCAGCTTAGGGGGTCGGCTCAGGGATACGCAGTATTTT CASSLGGRLRDTQYF
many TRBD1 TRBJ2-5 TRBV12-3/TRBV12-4 TGTGCCAGCAGTCCTACAGGGGTGCAAGAGACCCAGTACTTC CASSPTGVQETQYF
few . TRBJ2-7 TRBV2 TGTGCCAGCGGCTTAGACAGGTTCTCCTACGAGCAGTACTTC CASGLDRFSYEQYF
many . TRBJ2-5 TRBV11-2 TGTGCCAGCAGCTTAGTTGGTCAAGAGACCCAGTACTTC CASSLVGQETQYF